A selection of T cell receptor beta chains follows, all from one sample in a study of blood T cell repertoires in COVID-19. Generated by immunoSEQ multiplex PCR, the TCRdb table keeps only in-frame clones and is missing some. The sample holds about 150,000 clones; around 90% are singletons and the top ten take around 5.1%. Source material: peripheral blood. Receptor source: a man aged 18 to 35 with COVID-19, enrolled during active disease. The CDR3 runs from the conserved cysteine through the conserved F or W. Each record gives: J gene, V gene, clone size, D gene, CDR3 protein, CDR3 DNA. A D gene is named only where the DNA matches it firmly. Rows give clone size only sometimes, using once, few, many, or a class for an expanded clone.

J gene: TRBJ1-4; V gene: TRBV6-5; clone size: .; D gene: .; CDR3 protein: CASTPFGGAGEKLFF; CDR3 DNA: TGTGCCAGCACCCCCTTTGGGGGGGCTGGTGAAAAACTGTTTTTT
J gene: TRBJ2-7; V gene: TRBV13; clone size: once; D gene: TRBD2; CDR3 protein: CASSPPGLTYEQYF; CDR3 DNA: TGTGCCAGCAGCCCCCCGGGACTAACCTACGAGCAGTACTTC
J gene: TRBJ1-5; V gene: TRBV28; clone size: .; D gene: TRBD1; CDR3 protein: CASSSDQGGNQPQHF; CDR3 DNA: TGTGCCAGCAGTTCGGATCAGGGGGGTAATCAGCCCCAGCATTTT
J gene: TRBJ1-6; V gene: TRBV7-9; clone size: .; D gene: TRBD1; CDR3 protein: CASSLLGQGDSPLHF; CDR3 DNA: TGTGCCAGCAGCCTTCTGGGACAGGGAGACTCACCCCTCCACTTT
J gene: TRBJ2-5; V gene: TRBV12-5; clone size: .; D gene: .; CDR3 protein: CASGYQETQYF; CDR3 DNA: TGTGCTAGTGGCTATCAAGAGACCCAGTACTTC
J gene: TRBJ2-7; V gene: TRBV3-1/TRBV3-2; clone size: .; D gene: .; CDR3 protein: CASSQAPASGYEQYF; CDR3 DNA: TGTGCCAGCAGCCAAGCTCCGGCCAGCGGGTACGAGCAGTACTTC
J gene: TRBJ1-1; V gene: TRBV9; clone size: .; D gene: .; CDR3 protein: CASSTSGGLNTEAFF; CDR3 DNA: TGTGCCAGCAGCACCTCGGGAGGACTGAACACTGAAGCTTTCTTT
J gene: TRBJ2-7; V gene: TRBV25-1; clone size: .; D gene: .; CDR3 protein: CASSALQGNYEQYF; CDR3 DNA: TGTGCCAGCAGTGCCTTACAGGGAAACTACGAGCAGTACTTC
J gene: TRBJ2-7; V gene: TRBV27; clone size: .; D gene: TRBD1; CDR3 protein: CASSLNTGGEQYF; CDR3 DNA: TGTGCCAGCAGTTTAAACACAGGGGGCGAGCAGTACTTC
J gene: TRBJ2-1; V gene: TRBV24-1; clone size: .; D gene: TRBD2; CDR3 protein: CATGPRLAGRGEQFF; CDR3 DNA: TGTGCCACCGGGCCCAGGCTAGCGGGGAGAGGTGAGCAGTTCTTC